This TCR beta chain was profiled in a study of T and B cells in COVID-19 patients. Across the study: Blood was sampled from COVID-19 patients who were either actively infected or recovered. Median age was approximately 35 years in the recovered cohort and 67 years in the active-infection cohort.

Study-level results: Active COVID-19 showed highly clonal TRB repertoires; recovery showed diversity and richness above healthy donors.

Blood genomic DNA input for TRB amplification was 250-500 ng. This clonotype was seen only a few times. Its antigen is unknown. The germline CDR1 and CDR2 sequences are SEHNR and FQNEAQ (reference sequence). V lost 4 bases and J 8 bases, leaving 8 bases between the germline ends. CDR3 length equals 12 residues. BIOMED2 TRB-A/B primer pools were used in multiplex TRB PCR. Via MiXCR, TCRdb re-called the multiplex PCR reads, giving one row per CDR3 protein. The table lists some 14,000 distinct CDR3 sequences, roughly 27% of them singletons. The origin of this receptor is a human donor who had recovered from COVID-19. This chain uses TRBV7-9 with TRBJ1-4; maybe TRBD1 (5 bases). Specimen: blood. The CDR3 is CASSSTGEKLFF. In nucleotides, the CDR3 is TGTGCCAGCAGCTCCACAGGCGAAAAACTGTTTTTT.